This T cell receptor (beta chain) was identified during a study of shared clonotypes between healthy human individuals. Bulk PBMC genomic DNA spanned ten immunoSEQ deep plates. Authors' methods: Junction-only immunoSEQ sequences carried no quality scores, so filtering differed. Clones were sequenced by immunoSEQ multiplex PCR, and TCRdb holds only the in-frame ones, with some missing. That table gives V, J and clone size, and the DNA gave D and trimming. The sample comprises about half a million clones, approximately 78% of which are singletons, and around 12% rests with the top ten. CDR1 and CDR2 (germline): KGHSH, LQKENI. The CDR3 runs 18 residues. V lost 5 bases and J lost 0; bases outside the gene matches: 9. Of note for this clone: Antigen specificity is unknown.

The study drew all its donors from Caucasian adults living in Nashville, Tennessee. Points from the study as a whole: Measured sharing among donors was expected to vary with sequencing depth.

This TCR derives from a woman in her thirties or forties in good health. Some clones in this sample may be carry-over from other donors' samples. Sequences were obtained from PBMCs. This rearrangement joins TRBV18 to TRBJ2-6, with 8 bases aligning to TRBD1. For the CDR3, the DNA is TGTGCCAGCTCAAGTCAGGGGGCTCCTTTCTCTGGGGCCAACGTCCTGACTTTC. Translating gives CASSSQGAPFSGANVLTF. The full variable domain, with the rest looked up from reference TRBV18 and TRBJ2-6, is NAGVMQNPRHLVRRRGQEARLRCSPMKGHSHVYWYRQLPEEGLKFMVYLQKENIIDESGMPKERFSAEFPKEGPSILRIQQVVRGDSAAYFCASSSQGAPFSGANVLTFGAGSRLTVL.